The entry below describes one TCR beta chain. Its antigen is unknown. Per-base qualities were not stored, and no clone one base away is much larger. These data belong to a study of T cell repertoires in cytomegalovirus infection (dated by TCRdb to between 2018 and 2020). For the study in its entirety: Donor HLA type was relevant to the analysis, because carriage of CMV infection together with the matching HLA type was indicated by public TCR beta signatures. On the study overall, not on this receptor specifically: In both this cohort and an independent roughly 350-donor cohort, the cumulative frequency of public TCR beta family members distinguished carriers of CMV infection plus the relevant HLA type. In the ex vivo response, HLA-C-restricted CMV-specific TCR beta clonotypes were dominant, and in two of eight donors the single most frequent clonotype came from this HLA-C-restricted group.

TCRdb lists the instrument as Illumina HiSeq 1500. The public reads were quality trimmed at Q25 with fastp and then assembled into clones with MiXCR by TCRdb, keeping productive beta chains. Each record represents a unique CDR3 protein, reported with the most common genes and DNA among its rows. The sample has approximately 500,000 distinct CDR3 sequences on record, approximately 10% of them singletons. Jointly, the top ten make up roughly a tenth of the sample. The TCR sequence derives from a human donor in good health (CMV status not recorded). Some clones in this sample may be carry-over from other donors' samples. The sequencing input was PBMCs.

The DNA sequence follows: TGCAGCGTTGAGGCTGGGAGATCCTACGAGCAGTACTTC. Its coded protein is CSVEAGRSYEQYF. This sequence uses TRBV29-1 and TRBJ2-7; 5 matching bases give a weak D call of TRBD2. Sequences SQVTM (CDR1) and ANQGSEA (CDR2) are obtained from the germline V gene. Cut back by 3 bases and 1 base, the V and J ends lie 10 bases apart. The CDR3 contains 13 residues, cysteine and phenylalanine counted. Only CDR3 DNA remains: 39 bases, in frame from the first base.